The 25 T cell receptor beta chains given below trace back to one sample, sequenced in a study of T cells in Graves' hyperthyroidism and ophthalmopathy (dated by TCRdb to the late 2010s). The library came from multiplex PCR. TCRdb lists the instrument as Illumina HiSeq 2000. The TCR beta CDR3 regions were amplified from RNA transcripts. The TCR CDR3 was subjected to a first round of RT-PCR using the HTBI primer set and the Qiagen OneStep RT-PCR kit. TCRdb applied fastp at Q25 and MiXCR to the public reads, then kept only in-frame beta chains. Rows are unified per CDR3 protein, each entry keeping the most common DNA and genes. Here the sample has 270,000 or so distinct CDR3 sequences; over 12% occur a single time. Around 30% of the sample is taken by the ten largest. The sample was blood. The source is a woman aged 45 to 65 with Graves' hyperthyroidism that later progressed to Graves' ophthalmopathy.

V and J are TRBV12-3 or TRBV12-4 and TRBJ2-1; 14 bases map to TRBD2. Germline trimming cut 8 bases from V and 6 bases from J; bases unmatched to any gene: 9. The CDR3 contains 16 residues. The CDR3, as DNA: TGTGCCAGCGCCCTGGGGGGACTAGCGGGGGCCAATGAGCAGTTCTTC. The encoded protein is CASALGGLAGANEQFF.

Ten or more counts support this clonotype. V is TRBV20-1 and J is TRBJ2-1, with D maybe TRBD2 (5 bases). Trimming left V 8 bases short and J 6 bases short, with 17 bases between. This CDR3 contains 13 residues. CDR1 is DFQATT, CDR2 SNEGSKA, per germline (reference sequence). CDR3 loop: CSTRFGSANEQFF. CDR3 in DNA: TGCAGTACCCGGTTCGGTAGCGCCAATGAGCAGTTCTTC.

The chain recombines TRBV4-1 with TRBJ1-1; the D gene is possibly TRBD1 (5 bases). CDR1 MGHRA and CDR2 YSYEKL come from the germline V gene. This CDR3 region has 17 residues. The germline V and J ends were trimmed by 0 bases and 4 bases, with 18 bases remaining between them. The CDR3 nucleotides read TGCGCCAGCAGCCAAGATCTCCCAGGGTACGATGGCACTGAAGCTTTCTTT. Its translation: CASSQDLPGYDGTEAFF.

At least ten counts were recorded for this clonotype. The chain carries TRBV29-1 and TRBJ2-1; perhaps TRBD2 as D (5 bases). CDR1 and CDR2 from the germline V gene are SQVTM and ANQGSEA. The CDR3 has 14 residues. Trimming removed 6 bases from V and 4 bases from J, with 16 bases in between. Written as DNA, the CDR3 is TGCAGCGTAGTACGCGGGCTCCTATACAATGAGCAGTTCTTC. Translation: CSVVRGLLYNEQFF.

The gene calls are TRBV5-1 and TRBJ2-7, with 10 bases aligning to TRBD2. The germline gives CDR1 SGHRS, CDR2 YFSETQ. The V and J ends lost 4 bases and 0 bases, in that order; junction bases with no gene match: 4. This CDR3 is built from 15 residues. The CDR3 DNA reads as TGCGCCAGCAGCGCCTGGACTAGCGGCTCCTACGAGCAGTACTTC. This translates into CASSAWTSGSYEQYF.

The chain carries TRBV11-3 and TRBJ1-1; a weak D match, TRBD1 (5 bases). This CDR3 comprises 13 residues. Germline loops: CDR1 SGHNT, CDR2 YENEEA. Trimming pared 11 bases from V and 5 bases from J, leaving 18 bases between. CDR3 protein: CALPSGERTEAFF. The CDR3 bases are TGTGCCTTGCCCTCGGGGGAGAGGACTGAAGCTTTCTTT.

The sample holds many counts of this clonotype. This chain uses TRBV7-8 with TRBJ2-2; D gene uncertain. V dropped 1 base and J dropped 7 bases, with 16 bases sitting between them. Germline V lookup: CDR1 SGHVS, CDR2 FQNEAQ. The length of the CDR3 is 16 residues. CDR3 loop: CASSLGDEELGGELFF. In nucleotides, the CDR3 is TGTGCCAGCAGCTTAGGAGATGAGGAGTTGGGCGGGGAGCTGTTTTTT.

The chain recombines TRBV3-1 with TRBJ2-3, with 8 bases lining up with TRBD2. The CDR3 totals 16 residues. Germline CDR1 is LGHDT and CDR2 is YNNKEL (reference sequence). Unmatched junction bases numbered 13, after V lost 8 bases and J lost 3 bases. The CDR3 sequence: CASGAQRGGGTDTQYF. CDR3 coding DNA: TGTGCCAGCGGAGCGCAACGGGGGGGAGGGACAGATACGCAGTATTTT.

This clonotype has ten or more counts. The genes are TRBV7-6 and TRBJ1-1; 7 bases match TRBD1. The CDR3 runs 15 residues. The germline CDR1 and CDR2 sequences are SGHVS and FNYEAQ. J gave up 3 bases and V 1 base, and 5 bases lay outside the gene matches. CDR3 DNA sequence: TGTGCCAGCAGCTTAGGTGCAGGGGGGGACACTGAAGCTTTCTTT. Its translation is CASSLGAGGDTEAFF.

With regard to this clonotype: This may be a read error: a much more frequent sequence differs by one nucleotide. This sequence joins TRBV20-1 and TRBJ2-7; 11 bases agree with TRBD2. This CDR3 has 13 residues. The germline V gene has CDR1 DFQATT and CDR2 SNEGSKA (reference sequence). Here the CDR3 DNA reads TGCAGTGCTAGAGCTAGCGGGAGGTACGGGCAGTACTTC. Translating gives CSARASGRYGQYF.

The chain employs TRBV19 and TRBJ2-1; TRBD2 aligns across 7 bases. The CDR3 spans 15 residues. The trim removed 3 bases at V and 8 bases at J, leaving 10 bases unmatched. Germline V lookup: CDR1 LNHDA, CDR2 SQIVND (reference sequence). CDR3 nucleotide sequence: TGTGCCAGTAGTATCCGACCTAGCGGAGGGGATGAGCAGTTCTTC. It specifies CASSIRPSGGDEQFF. The variable domain in full, completed from reference TRBV19 and TRBJ2-1, reads DGGITQSPKYLFRKEGQNVTLSCEQNLNHDAMYWYRQDPGQGLRLIYYSQIVNDFQKGDIAEGYSVSREKKESFPLTVTSAQKNPTAFYLCASSIRPSGGDEQFFGPGTRLTVL.

The V call is TRBV18, the J call TRBJ2-2; 8 bases map to TRBD1. Germline CDR1 and CDR2: KGHSH and LQKENI. The CDR3 is 17 amino acids. J was trimmed by 4 bases and V by 3 bases; bases with no gene match: 10. CDR3 in amino acids: CASSPSAGGVGTGELFF. The CDR3 DNA follows: TGTGCCAGCTCACCCAGCGCAGGGGGCGTGGGCACCGGGGAGCTGTTTTTT. The full variable domain, its missing parts supplied by reference TRBV18 and TRBJ2-2, is NAGVMQNPRHLVRRRGQEARLRCSPMKGHSHVYWYRQLPEEGLKFMVYLQKENIIDESGMPKERFSAEFPKEGPSILRIQQVVRGDSAAYFCASSPSAGGVGTGELFFGEGSRLTVL.

The V call is TRBV11-2, the J call TRBJ2-5; TRBD1 agrees at 8 bases. Germline trimming cut 5 bases from V and 5 bases from J; bases unmatched to any gene: 7. Germline lookup yields CDR1 SGHAT and CDR2 FQNNGV. The CDR3 contains 14 residues. As DNA, the CDR3 is TGTGCCAGCAGCGAGACAGGGGTTCGCGAGACCCAGTACTTC. Residues: CASSETGVRETQYF.

This clonotype was detected ten times or more. The rearrangement uses TRBV7-8 and TRBJ2-5; D remains ambiguous. This CDR3 contains 14 residues. The germline V gene encodes CDR1 SGHVS and CDR2 FQNEAQ. V gave up 3 bases and J gave up 5 bases, with 13 bases separating them. CDR3 sequence: CASSFIPGSETQYF. As DNA, the CDR3 is TGTGCCAGCAGCTTTATTCCGGGTTCGGAGACCCAGTACTTC. Full variable domain (outside the CDR3, taken from reference TRBV7-8 and TRBJ2-5): GAGVSQSPRYKVAKRGQDVALRCDPISGHVSLFWYQQALGQGPEFLTYFQNEAQLDKSGLPSDRFFAERPEGSVSTLKIQRTQQEDSAVYLCASSFIPGSETQYFGPGTRLLVL.

This clonotype came up many times. The genes are TRBV9 and TRBJ2-1, with 12 positions matching TRBD2. CDR1 SGDLS and CDR2 YYNGEE come from the germline V gene. V lost 4 bases and J lost 4; bases outside the gene matches: 6. The CDR3 spans 16 residues. CDR3 bases: TGTGCCAGCAGCACCCGACTAGCGGGAGTTTACAATGAGCAGTTCTTC. This encodes CASSTRLAGVYNEQFF.

The chain carries TRBV19 and TRBJ2-3, with TRBD2 as a possible D gene (5 bases). Trimming left V 5 bases short and J 7 bases short, with 25 bases between. CDR3 length: 17 amino acids. CDR1 LNHDA and CDR2 SQIVND come from the germline V gene (reference sequence). The CDR3 sequence: CASSYRAAGGGMNTQYF. DNA of the CDR3: TGTGCCAGTAGTTATAGGGCGGCGGGCGGTGGTATGAATACGCAGTATTTT.

The chain is built from TRBV24-1 and TRBJ2-1, with TRBD1 as a possible D gene (6 bases). V lost 3 bases and J lost 0, with 17 bases in between. CDR1 is KGHDR, CDR2 SFDVKD, per germline. The length of the CDR3 is 18 residues. The CDR3 region is CATSDHHRDTSSYNEQFF. The DNA of the CDR3 is TGTGCCACCAGTGATCATCACCGGGACACAAGCTCCTACAATGAGCAGTTCTTC.

This clonotype was detected a few times. This rearrangement joins TRBV20-1 to TRBJ2-3; D gene uncertain. The germline V gene encodes CDR1 DFQATT and CDR2 SNEGSKA (reference sequence). V was trimmed by 4 bases and J by 1 base, leaving 12 bases between them. The CDR3 runs 14 residues. This chain's CDR3 is CSAIKKIGTDTQYF. As DNA, the CDR3 is TGCAGTGCTATAAAAAAGATAGGCACAGATACGCAGTATTTT.

Ten or more counts support this clonotype. The chain recombines TRBV27 with TRBJ2-7, with 11 bases lining up with TRBD2. This CDR3 has 16 amino acids. Trimming took 5 bases from V and 0 from J; bases not matched to a gene: 6. Germline-derived CDR1 and CDR2 are MNHEY and SMNVEV (reference sequence). The CDR3 is CASSPYTSGSSYEQYF. The DNA of the CDR3 is TGTGCCAGCAGTCCCTATACTAGCGGGAGCTCCTACGAGCAGTACTTC.

This clonotype was seen more than once but under ten times. The chain carries TRBV6-1 and TRBJ1-1; D is uncertain. The CDR3 is 15 residues long. V dropped 6 bases and J dropped 6 bases, with 20 bases sitting between them. Germline CDR1 MNHNS, CDR2 SASEGT. CDR3 sequence reads: CASSPRGQPGAEAFF. The CDR3 DNA reads as TGTGCCAGCAGCCCTCGAGGGCAGCCCGGGGCTGAAGCTTTCTTT.

Many counts were recorded for this clonotype. The gene calls are TRBV6-1 and TRBJ2-2; D tentatively reads TRBD1 or TRBD2 (5 bases each). The CDR3 totals 15 residues. Trimming left V 5 bases short and J 4 bases short, with 14 bases between. Germline assignment: CDR1 MNHNS and CDR2 SASEGT. The CDR3 coding sequence is TGTGCCAGCAGTTTAGGGACGAGCCTCACCGGGGAGCTGTTTTTT. This codes for CASSLGTSLTGELFF.

This clonotype was picked up many times. The chain recombines TRBV18 with TRBJ2-4; D remains ambiguous. CDR3 length: 13 residues. The V gene's germline CDR1 is KGHSH and CDR2 LQKENI. Trimming removed 6 bases at V and 0 bases at J, with 6 bases between. The CDR3 DNA sequence: TGTGCCAGCTCGCAAATAGCCAAAAACATTCAGTACTTC. It translates to CASSQIAKNIQYF.

This clonotype appeared many times. The chain has TRBV30 and TRBJ2-5; 10 bases align to TRBD1. V lost 7 bases to trimming and J lost 7 bases; unmatched junction nucleotides: 9. The germline CDR1 and CDR2 sequences are GTSNPN and SVGIG (reference sequence). This CDR3 has 13 amino acids. CDR3 sequence reads: CAYDGTGEGTQYF. The CDR3 nucleotides are TGTGCCTACGACGGGACAGGGGAGGGGACCCAGTACTTC.

This clonotype appeared a few times. The chain combines TRBV15 with TRBJ2-7, with D perhaps TRBD1 (6 bases). Trimming cost V 5 bases and J 3 bases, with 14 bases left between them. The CDR3 totals 14 residues. Germline CDR1 is LNHNV and CDR2 is YYDKDF (reference sequence). This CDR3 reads CATSRGGQLYEQYF. The CDR3 DNA sequence: TGTGCCACCAGCCGTGGAGGACAGCTCTACGAGCAGTACTTC. The full variable domain, its missing parts supplied by reference TRBV15 and TRBJ2-7, is DAMVIQNPRYQVTQFGKPVTLSCSQTLNHNVMYWYQQKSSQAPKLLFHYYDKDFNNEADTPDNFQSRRPNTSFCFLDIRSPGLGDTAMYLCATSRGGQLYEQYFGPGTRLTVT.

This clonotype has just a few counts. V is TRBV5-6 and J is TRBJ1-2; D call uncertain. The CDR3 spans 11 residues. Trimming took 4 bases from V and 7 from J, leaving 8 bases between them. Germline V gene lookup returns CDR1 SGHDT and CDR2 YYEEEE. The CDR3 nucleotides read TGTGCCAGCAGCACTTGGGGTGGCTACACCTTC. Amino acid sequence: CASSTWGGYTF.